This T cell receptor (beta chain) was observed in a study of blood T cell repertoires in COVID-19. About the study: The cDNA or gDNA used as material had been derived from T cells, B-cell-depleted T cells, or PBMCs.

The table came from immunoSEQ multiplex PCR; TCRdb's copy has only in-frame clones and leaves some out. Among 150,000 to 200,000 clones listed, 85% to 95% were seen once. A word on this clone: This CDR3 is also generated by other DNA sequences in the sample.

This CDR3 contains 12 residues. V was shortened by 9 bases and J by 1 base, with 9 bases between the two germline ends. Looked up from germline, CDR1 is LNHDA and CDR2 is SQIVND (reference sequence). The chain is built from TRBV19 and TRBJ1-1, with D tentatively TRBD1 (5 bases). Sequenced material: peripheral blood. The origin of this receptor is a woman aged 45 to 65 with acute or convalescent COVID-19. The CDR3 DNA reads TGTGCCAGCTCTACAGGGAACACTGAAGCTTTCTTT. The encoded protein is CASSTGNTEAFF.